The source of this T cell receptor beta chain is a study of T-cell memory formation after mild COVID-19. Losses at the gene ends were 2 bases for V and 6 bases for J; bases not matched to a gene: 6. The CDR3 has 16 residues. TCRdb ran MiXCR on the 5' RACE reads and lists one entry per CDR3 protein. The data show 150,000 to 200,000 distinct CDR3 sequences, more than 12% seen once. Sequenced input: PBMCs or a T cell subset sorted from them (not recorded which). This rearrangement joins TRBV12-3 or TRBV12-4 to TRBJ2-2, with 10 bases matching TRBD2. This TCR derives from an adult woman who had mild COVID-19 (a few samples of this study predate the infection). Cell type and time point are not known. The CDR3 here is CASSLRPSGGPGELFF. CDR3 nucleotides: TGTGCCAGCAGTTTACGGCCTAGCGGGGGCCCCGGGGAGCTGTTTTTT.